Following are 24 T cell receptor beta chains from one sample sequenced in a study of T cells after posttransplantation cyclophosphamide. Sequencing was performed with immunoSEQ multiplex PCR; in TCRdb, only in-frame clones are kept and a portion is missing. This sample carries 20,000 to 30,000 clones, none of them present only once. Source material: PBMCs. The receptor source for this set is a woman aged 45-65 years in good health, CMV-negative, and a related stem cell transplant donor.

The table lists this clone with many counts. The gene calls are TRBV5-6 and TRBJ1-4, with D uncertain. V dropped 1 base and J dropped 5 bases, with 3 bases sitting between them. The germline V gene has CDR1 SGHDT and CDR2 YYEEEE. This CDR3 is built from 12 residues. The CDR3 DNA reads TGTGCCAGCAGCTTGTTAAATGAAAAACTGTTTTTT. This translates into CASSLLNEKLFF.

This clone was recorded many times. The chain has TRBV11-1 and TRBJ2-5; the match to TRBD1 covers 7 bases. The CDR3 totals 16 residues. Germline values: CDR1 SGHAT, CDR2 FQDESV (reference sequence). V lost 5 bases and J lost 0; bases outside the gene matches: 9. CDR3 sequence (DNA): TGTGCCAGCAGCCCAGGTTGGACAGGAGACCAAGAGACCCAGTACTTC. This codes for CASSPGWTGDQETQYF.

This clone appeared many times. The chain is built from TRBV5-1 and TRBJ2-1, with TRBD1 matching over 11 bases. CDR1 is SGHRS, CDR2 YFSETQ, per germline. V lost 1 base and J lost 2; bases outside the gene matches: 11. This CDR3 has 19 amino acids. The CDR3 loop reads CASSLYLSGQGEAYNEQFF. For the CDR3, the DNA is TGCGCCAGCAGCTTGTATCTTTCGGGACAGGGGGAGGCCTACAATGAGCAGTTCTTC. Together with reference TRBV5-1 and TRBJ2-1, the CDR3 gives the full variable domain: KAGVTQTPRYLIKTRGQQVTLSCSPISGHRSVSWYQQTPGQGLQFLFEYFSETQRNKGNFPGRFSGRQFSNSRSEMNVSTLELGDSALYLCASSLYLSGQGEAYNEQFFGPGTRLTVL.

This clone ranks as medium-sized. The chain carries TRBV10-3 and TRBJ2-1, with D perhaps matching TRBD1 (5 bases). The CDR3 covers 14 residues. V lost 7 bases and J lost 5, with 15 bases in between. CDR1 and CDR2 from the germline V gene are ENHRY and SYGVKD. Written as DNA, the CDR3 is TGTGCCATCACTACGGACACCCTAAACAATGAGCAGTTCTTC. Protein sequence: CAITTDTLNNEQFF.

This clone was picked up many times. V is TRBV30 and J is TRBJ2-7; D uncertain. Germline V gives CDR1 GTSNPN, CDR2 SVGIG (reference sequence). The CDR3 sequence is 11 residues long. V was trimmed by 0 bases and J by 4 bases, leaving 4 bases between them. This chain's CDR3 is CAWSVQYEQYF. CDR3 nucleotide sequence: TGTGCCTGGAGTGTCCAGTACGAGCAGTACTTC.

J is TRBJ2-4 and V is TRBV27; 7 bases line up with TRBD1. The germline V gene encodes CDR1 MNHEY and CDR2 SMNVEV (reference sequence). The CDR3 covers 16 residues. J gave up 6 bases and V 4 bases, and 12 bases lay outside the gene matches. DNA for the CDR3: TGTGCCAGCAGTTCAAACATGGGGACAGTCCGAAACATTCAGTACTTC. It is translated as CASSSNMGTVRNIQYF.

This clone was seen only a few times. This sequence joins TRBV11-2 and TRBJ2-5, with 7 bases fitting TRBD2. The end of the DNA aligns better with TRBJ2-7, so the J call may be wrong. Germline CDR1 reads SGHAT; CDR2 reads FQNNGV. The CDR3 is 14 residues long. CDR3 in amino acids: CASSFGGSPYEQYF. The DNA for the CDR3 is TGTGCCAGCAGCTTTGGCGGGAGCCCCTACGAGCAGTACTTC.

This clone was seen many times. The chain uses TRBV7-2 and TRBJ1-4; D is ambiguous. Germline V gives CDR1 SGHTA, CDR2 FQGNSA. This CDR3 contains 15 residues. V was cut by 1 base and J by 5 bases, with 11 bases left in between. CDR3: CASSLDPFSNEKLFF. The CDR3 DNA follows: TGTGCCAGCAGCTTAGATCCGTTTTCGAATGAAAAACTGTTTTTT. Full variable domain (missing parts from reference TRBV7-2 and TRBJ1-4): GAGVSQSPSNKVTEKGKDVELRCDPISGHTALYWYRQSLGQGLEFLIYFQGNSAPDKSGLPSDRFSAERTGGSVSTLTIQRTQQEDSAVYLCASSLDPFSNEKLFFGSGTQLSVL.

Ten or more counts support this clone. The chain combines TRBV19 with TRBJ2-1, with 7 bases aligning to TRBD1. The CDR3 is 15 residues long. Germline CDR1 LNHDA, CDR2 SQIVND (reference sequence). V was pared by 6 bases and J by 4 bases, with 9 bases of the junction left unmatched. CDR3 bases: TGTGCCAGTAGCCCCGGGACAGAATATTACAATGAGCAGTTCTTC. Translation: CASSPGTEYYNEQFF.

In this sample, this clone turned up many times. The chain combines TRBV11-2 with TRBJ2-7; no clear D. The germline CDR1 and CDR2 sequences are SGHAT and FQNNGV. The CDR3 consists of 12 residues. V was shortened by 6 bases and J by 0 bases, with 6 bases between the two germline ends. The CDR3 sequence is CASSHTSYEQYF. For the CDR3, the DNA is TGTGCCAGCAGTCACACCTCCTACGAGCAGTACTTC.

The table lists this clone with many counts. V gene TRBV11-3 combines with J gene TRBJ2-2, with TRBD1 as a possible D gene (5 bases). V gave up 1 base and J gave up 4 bases, with 13 bases separating them. CDR3 length: 16 amino acids. The germline CDR1 and CDR2 sequences are SGHNT and YENEEA. DNA of the CDR3: TGTGCCAGCAGCTTAGTGATAGGGGTTACCACCGGGGAGCTGTTTTTT. Amino acid sequence: CASSLVIGVTTGELFF.

This clone was recorded at least ten times. The CDR3 reads CASSTAGGTGEKLFF. The CDR3 DNA sequence: TGTGCCAGCAGCACCGCGGGGGGGACGGGGGAAAAACTGTTTTTT. The chain joins TRBV7-2 to TRBJ1-4, with D possibly being TRBD1 (5 bases). CDR1 is SGHTA and CDR2 is FQGNSA in the germline V gene. The CDR3 is made up of 15 amino acids. The V and J ends lost 5 bases and 8 bases respectively, with 18 bases between them.

Ten or more counts support this clone. The chain is built from TRBV5-5 and TRBJ2-7, with 10 bases matching TRBD1. The trim removed 3 bases at V and 2 bases at J, leaving 5 bases unmatched. This CDR3 spans 15 amino acids. The germline V gene encodes CDR1 SGHKS and CDR2 YYEKEE (reference sequence). This chain's CDR3 is CASSWDGTGAYEQYF. CDR3 bases: TGTGCCAGCAGCTGGGACGGGACAGGGGCCTACGAGCAGTACTTC. The full variable domain, completed using reference TRBV5-5 and TRBJ2-7, is DAGVTQSPTHLIKTRGQQVTLRCSPISGHKSVSWYQQVLGQGPQFIFQYYEKEERGRGNFPDRFSARQFPNYSSELNVNALLLGDSALYLCASSWDGTGAYEQYFGPGTRLTVT.

In this sample, this clone turned up many times. The chain links TRBV2 to TRBJ1-4; 8 bases align to TRBD1. There are 14 residues in the CDR3. The V and J ends lost 6 bases and 7 bases, in that order; junction bases with no gene match: 7. Germline V gives CDR1 SNHLY, CDR2 FYNNEI. CDR3 sequence reads: CASRGTGGVEKLFF. DNA for the CDR3: TGTGCCAGCAGGGGTACAGGGGGAGTTGAAAAACTGTTTTTT.

This clone was counted many times. DNA for the CDR3: TGTGCCAGCAGCTTAACCGGGACAGAGACCTACGAGCAGTACTTC. Its protein is CASSLTGTETYEQYF. V usage is TRBV7-2 and J usage is TRBJ2-7, with 7 bases identical to TRBD1. Losses at the gene ends were 2 bases for V and 2 bases for J; bases not matched to a gene: 6. The CDR3 length is 15 residues. Germline lookup yields CDR1 SGHTA and CDR2 FQGNSA.

This clone came up many times. This chain connects TRBV11-2 to TRBJ2-3, with D perhaps matching TRBD2 (5 bases). V dropped 5 bases and J dropped 2 bases, with 8 bases sitting between them. CDR3 length: 13 residues. Looked up from germline, CDR1 is SGHAT and CDR2 is FQNNGV. The CDR3 sequence is CASSPDSTDTQYF. As DNA, the CDR3 is TGTGCCAGCAGCCCGGACTCCACAGATACGCAGTATTTT.

This clone was picked up many times. The CDR3 loop is CASSFSSSQETQYF. For the CDR3, the DNA is TGTGCCAGCAGCTTTAGTTCTAGCCAAGAGACCCAGTACTTC. The chain carries TRBV7-2 and TRBJ2-5; unclear D gene. This CDR3 has 14 amino acids. CDR1 and CDR2 (germline): SGHTA, FQGNSA. Deletions cut 3 bases from V and 1 base from J, with 9 bases between.

The chain employs TRBV5-4 and TRBJ1-2; 8 nucleotides align to TRBD1. There are 15 residues in the CDR3. Germline CDR1 reads SGHNT; CDR2 reads YYREEE (reference sequence). The J segment lost 8 bases and the V segment lost 1 base, leaving 10 bases of the junction unmatched. CDR3 loop: CASSLRTGRGKGYTF. The CDR3 coding sequence is TGTGCCAGCAGCTTGCGGACAGGGAGGGGGAAGGGCTACACCTTC.

This clone has at least ten counts. The chain combines TRBV7-6 with TRBJ1-5; 7 bases agree with TRBD1. CDR1 is SGHVS, CDR2 FNYEAQ, per germline. Trimming cost V 9 bases and J 3 bases; bases outside gene matches: 17. The CDR3 has 17 amino acids. This CDR3 is CARDPCKRGRVNQPQHF. As DNA, the CDR3 is TGTGCCAGGGACCCGTGTAAGAGGGGGCGCGTCAATCAGCCCCAGCATTTT.

Many counts were recorded for this clone. The J gene is TRBJ2-5, the V gene TRBV4-2; 9 bases align to TRBD2. In germline, CDR1 is LGHNA, CDR2 YNFKEQ. The J segment lost 4 bases and the V segment lost 0 bases, leaving 3 bases of the junction unmatched. This CDR3 region has 15 residues. In DNA form, the CDR3 reads TGTGCCAGCAGCCAAGACAATAGCGGGGGAGAGACCCAGTACTTC. Its translation: CASSQDNSGGETQYF.

This clone was recorded at least ten times. The gene calls are TRBV5-8 and TRBJ2-5, with D hard to call. The CDR3 spans 13 residues. Trimming cost V 4 bases and J 4 bases, with 11 bases left between them. Germline V CDR1 and CDR2: SGHTS, YDEGEE. CDR3 residues: CASSPYPRETQYF. DNA for the CDR3: TGTGCCAGCAGCCCCTACCCCCGAGAGACCCAGTACTTC.

This clone was seen at least ten times. The V and J genes are TRBV13 and TRBJ1-3; 10 nucleotides match TRBD1. V shed 5 bases, J shed 0 bases, and the junction held 28 bases outside the gene matches. Germline lookup yields CDR1 PRHDT and CDR2 FYEKMQ (reference sequence). This CDR3 spans 24 amino acids. The CDR3 DNA reads as TGTGCCAGCAGCCAAAAGATAGTTGCGACCGGGACAGGGGCCATAAGAAGCTCTGGAAACACCATATATTTT. Amino acids: CASSQKIVATGTGAIRSSGNTIYF.

This clone was recorded many times. The rearrangement uses TRBV2 and TRBJ2-3, with a possible D match to TRBD1 (7 bases). Germline V CDR1 and CDR2: SNHLY, FYNNEI. This CDR3 has 15 residues. V was shortened by 5 bases and J by 6 bases, with 18 bases between the two germline ends. The CDR3 DNA reads as TGTGCCAGCAGTAGGGACCAGGGGGGCCTGGATACGCAGTATTTT. Its translation is CASSRDQGGLDTQYF.

In its sample, this clone was seen many times. The chain employs TRBV19 and TRBJ2-1; no clear D. Germline V CDR1 and CDR2: LNHDA, SQIVND (reference sequence). This CDR3 contains 13 residues. Trimming took 7 bases from V and 7 from J, leaving 14 bases between them. The CDR3, as DNA: TGTGCCAGTACCCCCTCTACTTGGAATGAGCAGTTCTTC. Its protein is CASTPSTWNEQFF.